A selection of T cell receptor beta chains follows, all from one sample in a study of cytomegalovirus exposure and HLA in healthy donors. The repertoire was sequenced with immunoSEQ multiplex PCR; TCRdb's copy has only in-frame clones and lacks some. Of about 160,000 clones in the sample, roughly 80% were seen once. Sequenced sample: PBMCs. These receptor sequences come from a male donor in good health and CMV-seropositive. The CDR3 runs from the conserved cysteine through the conserved F or W. A D gene is named only where the DNA matches it firmly. Expanded clones are given a class, and other clones once, few, many or no size at all.

V,size,J,D,DNA,CDR3
TRBV7-2,-,TRBJ2-1,-,TGTGCCAGCAGCGGTCCTAGCGTTGAGCAGTTCTTC,CASSGPSVEQFF
TRBV19,-,TRBJ1-5,-,TGTGCCAGTAGTCCTACCCGCCGGAGGTTTACGGGCAATCAGCCCCAGCATTTT,CASSPTRRRFTGNQPQHF
TRBV27,-,TRBJ2-2,-,TGTGCCAGCAGTCAGGAGGGTCGGGGCACCGGGGAGCTGTTTTTT,CASSQEGRGTGELFF
TRBV29-1,-,TRBJ1-1,-,TGCAGCGCCAGCCGGGCTGAAGCTTTCTTT,CSASRAEAFF
TRBV7-2,-,TRBJ1-2,TRBD1,TGTGCCAGCAGCCCTCGCGTGACAGGGGGTTCCTATGGCTACACCTTC,CASSPRVTGGSYGYTF
TRBV6-4,few,TRBJ2-1,TRBD2,TGTGCCAGCAGTGACTCGACTAGCGGGAGCAATGAGCAGTTCTTC,CASSDSTSGSNEQFF
TRBV7-2,few,TRBJ1-4,-,TGTGCCAGCAGCTTCACCGGGAAGGTGGGAGAAAAACTGTTTTTT,CASSFTGKVGEKLFF
TRBV7-2,-,TRBJ1-1,-,TGTGCCAGCAGCTTAGCCACCGGGACACAGAACACTGAAGCTTTCTTT,CASSLATGTQNTEAFF
TRBV28,-,TRBJ1-2,-,TGTGCCAGCAGTTTAATGTCAGGATATTATGGCTACACCTTC,CASSLMSGYYGYTF
TRBV7-9,-,TRBJ1-1,TRBD1,TGTGCCAGCAGCAGGAATACAGGGGAGAACACTGAAGCTTTCTTT,CASSRNTGENTEAFF
TRBV27,-,TRBJ1-5,TRBD1,TGTGCCAGCAGTTCGGACAGGGGGCATCAGCCCCAGCATTTT,CASSSDRGHQPQHF
TRBV7-2,-,TRBJ2-2,TRBD1,TGTGCCAGCAGCTTAGCCCTCCGCCAGGGGGCGGATGCCGGGGAGCTGTTTTTT,CASSLALRQGADAGELFF
TRBV27,-,TRBJ2-7,-,TGTGCCAGCAGGCCTCAGGGGTACGAGCAGTACTTC,CASRPQGYEQYF
TRBV28,-,TRBJ2-1,TRBD2,TGTGCCAGCAGTTTACCCAGAAGGACTAGCGATCGTGGGGAGCAGTTCTTC,CASSLPRRTSDRGEQFF
TRBV7-9,-,TRBJ1-4,TRBD1,TGTGCCAGCAGCCTCGGACAGGGGCAGGAAAAACTGTTTTTT,CASSLGQGQEKLFF
TRBV7-8,once,TRBJ1-2,-,TGTGCCAGCAGCTTGTCCAGACAGGCCTATGGCTACACCTTC,CASSLSRQAYGYTF
TRBV6-6,-,TRBJ2-2,TRBD2,TGTGCCACTATAGCGGGGGGGCCCCCGAACACCGGGGAGCTGTTTTTT,CATIAGGPPNTGELFF
TRBV19,once,TRBJ1-4,TRBD1,TGTGCCAGTAGTTCACGCCGGGACAGTAATGAAAAACTGTTTTTT,CASSSRRDSNEKLFF
TRBV27,-,TRBJ1-2,TRBD1,TGTGCCAGCGGACTTTACAGGGGGCACTATGGCTACACCTTC,CASGLYRGHYGYTF
TRBV10-3,-,TRBJ2-5,TRBD2,TGTGCCATCAGTGAAGCGGTCACTAGCGGGAGTGGTCGGGAGACCCAGTACTTC,CAISEAVTSGSGRETQYF
TRBV5-1,-,TRBJ2-2,-,TGCGCCAGCAGCTTGGGGGGCGCCCTCACCGGGGAGCTGTTTTTT,CASSLGGALTGELFF
TRBV27,-,TRBJ1-3,-,TGTGCCAGCAGTCCAGTCCCGCCGGGAGGAAACACCATATATTTT,CASSPVPPGGNTIYF
TRBV28,once,TRBJ1-1,TRBD1,TGTGCCAGCAGCTCCACCCTGACAGGGGGGCATGAAGCTTTCTTT,CASSSTLTGGHEAFF
TRBV11-2,-,TRBJ2-7,TRBD1,TGTGCCAGCAGTTGGGTGGGACAGGGAACCCACGAGCAGTACTTC,CASSWVGQGTHEQYF
TRBV29-1,few,TRBJ1-4,TRBD1,TGCAGCGTTGAAGGCTCCGACAGGGGAACTAATGAAAAACTGTTTTTT,CSVEGSDRGTNEKLFF
TRBV6-4,-,TRBJ2-7,TRBD1,TGTGCCAGCAGTGCCTCAGGGGGCTCCCCTAAGCAGTACTTC,CASSASGGSPKQYF
TRBV21-1,-,TRBJ1-6,-,TGTGCCAGCAGCTGCCGGGACTGCTACAATTCACCCCTCCACTTT,CASSCRDCYNSPLHF
TRBV9,few,TRBJ2-1,-,TGTGCCAGCAGCCCCCCGGGTCTAGCGCTGAACAATGAGCAGTTCTTC,CASSPPGLALNNEQFF
TRBV5-5,-,TRBJ2-6,TRBD1,TGTGCCAGCAGCTTGGGACAGGGCTCTGGGGCCAACGGCCTGACTTTC,CASSLGQGSGANGLTF
TRBV5-1,-,TRBJ2-2,TRBD1,TGCGCCAGCAGCTCTACCGGACAGGGGGGGGCCGGGGAGCTGTTTTTT,CASSSTGQGGAGELFF
TRBV7-2,-,TRBJ2-7,TRBD2,TGTGCCAGCAGCTTGACTAGCGGGAGGGCCGAGCAGTACTTC,CASSLTSGRAEQYF
TRBV11-2,-,TRBJ1-3,-,TGTGCCAGCAGCTTAGCTAGGAACTCTGGAAACACCATATATTTT,CASSLARNSGNTIYF
TRBV28,-,TRBJ2-3,TRBD2,TGTGCCAGCCTGGGACTAGCGCCACCAGATACGCAGTATTTT,CASLGLAPPDTQYF
TRBV5-1,-,TRBJ1-4,-,TGCGCCAGCAGCCCTGAAGGGGGTGAAAAACTGTTTTTT,CASSPEGGEKLFF
TRBV2,-,TRBJ2-1,TRBD1,TGTGCCAACCCGGGACAGGGCTCCTACAATGAGCAGTTCTTC,CANPGQGSYNEQFF
TRBV9,few,TRBJ2-7,-,TGTGCCAGCTCTGGCGGGAATTCCTACGAGCAGTACTTC,CASSGGNSYEQYF
TRBV10-3,-,TRBJ1-1,-,TGTGCCAGCCAGTCTTCAACTGAAGCTTTCTTT,CASQSSTEAFF
TRBV5-5,-,TRBJ2-2,-,TGTGCCAGCAGCTGGGACTCTGCCACCGGGGAGCTGTTTTTT,CASSWDSATGELFF
TRBV5-1,-,TRBJ2-6,-,TGCGCCAGCAGCTTGGTCGGGGGAGCTGGGGCCAACGGCCTGACTTTC,CASSLVGGAGANGLTF
TRBV4-3,-,TRBJ1-3,-,TGCGCCAGCAGCCAAGATGAGGGAAACACCATATATTTT,CASSQDEGNTIYF
TRBV7-2,few,TRBJ1-1,TRBD1,TGTGCCAGCAGAAGGGGGCGGGGTGCGAACACTGAAGCTTTCTTT,CASRRGRGANTEAFF
TRBV10-1,once,TRBJ2-7,-,TGCGCCAGCAGTGAGACCAGCTCCTACGAGCAGTACTTC,CASSETSSYEQYF
TRBV9,-,TRBJ2-3,TRBD1,TGTGCCAGCAGCATTCGGACAGGGAGCACAGATACGCAGTATTTT,CASSIRTGSTDTQYF
TRBV5-5,-,TRBJ1-3,TRBD1,TGTGCCAGCAGCTGGTTAACAGGGGCCTCTGGAAACACCATATATTTT,CASSWLTGASGNTIYF
TRBV29-1,-,TRBJ1-1,-,TGCAGTACTGAAGGGGAGGTCACTGAAGCTTTCTTT,CSTEGEVTEAFF
TRBV29-1,once,TRBJ1-2,-,TGCAGCGTTGAAGGAGGGCACGGAAGTGGCTACACCTTC,CSVEGGHGSGYTF
TRBV9,-,TRBJ2-1,TRBD1,TGTGCCAGCAGCGTAGCCTCAGACAGGGTTTCATACAATGAGCAGTTCTTC,CASSVASDRVSYNEQFF
TRBV5-1,-,TRBJ1-1,-,TGCGCCAGCAGCTTGGGACAGTCGAACACTGAAGCTTTCTTT,CASSLGQSNTEAFF
TRBV7-9,-,TRBJ1-3,-,TGTGCCAGCAGCTTACAACAGGAGACTGGAAACACCATATATTTT,CASSLQQETGNTIYF
TRBV19,-,TRBJ2-1,TRBD1,TGTGCCAGTACCCTGAACAGGGGGCCCAATGAGCAGTTCTTC,CASTLNRGPNEQFF
TRBV6-5,-,TRBJ2-1,-,TGTGCCAGCAGTTACGGGCCCCAACTAGCACGGGAGCAGTTCTTC,CASSYGPQLAREQFF
TRBV4-1,-,TRBJ1-2,-,TGCGCCAGCAGCCAAGACTCAGCAGGGCCGAGGGGCTACACCTTC,CASSQDSAGPRGYTF
TRBV27,-,TRBJ1-1,TRBD1,TGTGCCAGCAGCTGGACAGGGAGGCCCACTGAAGCTTTCTTT,CASSWTGRPTEAFF
TRBV28,-,TRBJ2-5,TRBD2,TGTGCCAGCAGTTTAGGACTAGCGGGAGATCTTGAGACCCAGTACTTC,CASSLGLAGDLETQYF
TRBV11-2,-,TRBJ2-7,-,TGTGCCAGCAGCTTCACTCCCGACTACGAGCAGTACTTC,CASSFTPDYEQYF
TRBV19,few,TRBJ2-2,-,TGTGCCAGTAAGGACACTTCTAACACCGGGGAGCTGTTTTTT,CASKDTSNTGELFF
TRBV9,-,TRBJ1-1,TRBD1,TGTGCCAGCAGCGTAGGGGGTCGACAGGGTATTAACACTGAAGCTTTCTTT,CASSVGGRQGINTEAFF
TRBV4-3,-,TRBJ1-5,TRBD1,TGCGCCAGCAGCCAAGATAGGGGCAGGGGGGATCAGCCCCAGCATTTT,CASSQDRGRGDQPQHF
TRBV5-4,-,TRBJ2-7,TRBD1,TGTGCCAGCAGCCCGGGACAGCCTCGGGGCGAGCAGTACTTC,CASSPGQPRGEQYF